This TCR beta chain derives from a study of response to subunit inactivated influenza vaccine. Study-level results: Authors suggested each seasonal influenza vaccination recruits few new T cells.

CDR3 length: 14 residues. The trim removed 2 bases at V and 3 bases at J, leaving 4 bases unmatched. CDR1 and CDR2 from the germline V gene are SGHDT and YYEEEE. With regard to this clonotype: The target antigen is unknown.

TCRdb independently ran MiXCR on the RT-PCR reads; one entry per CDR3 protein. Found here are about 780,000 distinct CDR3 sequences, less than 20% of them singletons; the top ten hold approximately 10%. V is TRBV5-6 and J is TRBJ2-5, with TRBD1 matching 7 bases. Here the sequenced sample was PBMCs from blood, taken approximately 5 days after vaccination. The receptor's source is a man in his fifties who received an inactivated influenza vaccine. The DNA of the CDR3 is TGTGCCAGCAGCTTTTACGACAGGGAAGAGACCCAGTACTTC. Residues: CASSFYDREETQYF.